These 2 T cell receptor beta chains share one sample of origin, sequenced in a study of blood T cell repertoires in COVID-19. Generated by immunoSEQ multiplex PCR, the TCRdb table keeps only in-frame clones and is missing some. The table records 150,000 to 200,000 clones, around 82% of them present only once. The sample comprised peripheral blood. All receptors come from a human donor with acute or convalescent COVID-19. The donor label of this sample is uncertain.

Turning to this clone: Within the sample, other DNA sequences also encode this same CDR3. The V gene is TRBV5-1, the J gene TRBJ2-3; 9 nucleotides line up with TRBD2. The CDR3 totals 14 residues. V was clipped by 6 bases and J by 2 bases; unmatched bases: 4. Germline values: CDR1 SGHRS, CDR2 YFSETQ. DNA of the CDR3: TGCGCCAGCAAAGCGGGGGGCCCCACAGATACGCAGTATTTT. Translation: CASKAGGPTDTQYF. Based on the CDR3 plus reference TRBV5-1 and TRBJ2-3, the full variable domain is KAGVTQTPRYLIKTRGQQVTLSCSPISGHRSVSWYQQTPGQGLQFLFEYFSETQRNKGNFPGRFSGRQFSNSRSEMNVSTLELGDSALYLCASKAGGPTDTQYFGPGTRLTVL.

This chain connects TRBV28 to TRBJ1-5; D is possibly TRBD1 (5 bases). CDR1 and CDR2 from the germline V gene are MDHEN and SYDVKM. The V and J ends lost 6 bases and 2 bases respectively, with 8 bases between them. This CDR3 is 13 amino acids long. CDR3 nucleotide sequence: TGTGCCAGCAGACTACAGGGCAATCAGCCCCAGCATTTT. Its translation is CASRLQGNQPQHF.